Listed below are T cell receptor beta chains from one sample, sequenced in a study of blood T cell repertoires in COVID-19. Assay: immunoSEQ multiplex PCR; the TCRdb copy retains only in-frame clones and omits some. Among under 250,000 clones listed, over 75% were seen once. The source material was peripheral blood. The origin of the receptors is a woman aged 80 or over with acute or convalescent COVID-19. CDR3s include the opening cysteine and the closing phenylalanine or tryptophan. A D gene is named only where the DNA matches it firmly. Only some rows state a clone size, as once, few, many or a class for expanded clones.

>NA|TRBD1|TRBV3-1/TRBV3-2|TRBJ1-6
CASSHRGQNSPLHF
TGTGCCAGCAGCCACAGGGGGCAGAATTCACCCCTCCACTTT
>NA|NA|TRBV12-3/TRBV12-4|TRBJ1-1
CASRHNTEAFF
TGTGCCAGCAGACATAACACTGAAGCTTTCTTT
>NA|NA|TRBV6-1|TRBJ1-2
CASSARITLGNYGYTF
TGTGCCAGCAGTGCCAGAATTACCCTGGGCAACTATGGCTACACCTTC
>NA|TRBD2|TRBV19|TRBJ2-1
CATTGGSGNYNEQFF
TGTGCCACCACGGGAGGTAGCGGGAACTACAATGAGCAGTTCTTC
>NA|TRBD1|TRBV6-5|TRBJ2-7
CAARQGTAYEQYF
TGTGCCGCTCGACAGGGCACAGCCTACGAGCAGTACTTC
>few|NA|TRBV12-3/TRBV12-4|TRBJ2-1
CASSGGGYEQFF
TGTGCCAGCAGTGGGGGGGGCTATGAGCAGTTCTTC
>NA|TRBD1|TRBV28|TRBJ1-1
CASSEPKGAGNTEAFF
TGTGCCAGCAGTGAACCCAAGGGGGCTGGGAACACTGAAGCTTTCTTT
>NA|TRBD2|TRBV6-2/TRBV6-3|TRBJ2-1
CASSYSLAGGPNEQFF
TGTGCCAGCAGTTACTCACTAGCGGGGGGGCCGAATGAGCAGTTCTTC
>NA|TRBD2|TRBV28|TRBJ2-1
CASIGLAGTGYNEQFF
TGTGCCAGCATAGGGCTAGCGGGAACGGGTTACAATGAGCAGTTCTTC
>few|TRBD1|TRBV7-3|TRBJ1-1
CASSKGTGGFTEAFF
TGTGCCAGCAGCAAAGGGACAGGGGGCTTCACTGAAGCTTTCTTT
>NA|TRBD1|TRBV6-5|TRBJ1-6
CASRRQGLDSPLHF
TGTGCCAGCAGACGACAGGGTTTGGATTCACCCCTCCACTTT
>NA|NA|TRBV9|TRBJ2-5
CASSVAPQTQETQYF
TGTGCCAGCAGCGTAGCTCCGCAGACTCAAGAGACCCAGTACTTC
>NA|TRBD2|TRBV6-5|TRBJ2-5
CASRGGPGETQYF
TGTGCCAGCCGGGGGGGCCCAGGGGAGACCCAGTACTTC
>once|TRBD2|TRBV7-8|TRBJ2-3
CASSLVRWRAGPSTDTQYF
TGTGCCAGCAGCTTAGTGAGGTGGCGAGCGGGGCCTAGCACAGATACGCAGTATTTT